This is a list of T cell receptor beta chains from one sample in a study of T-cell reconstitution after alpha-beta-depleted transplantation in children. TCRdb re-called the PCR reads with MiXCR, one entry per CDR3 protein. The table shows about 980,000 distinct CDR3 sequences, with roughly 29% occurring only once. Sequenced material: PBMCs, mostly from graft donor cells, taken 360 days after TCRalphabeta/CD19-depleted stem cell transplant. Receptors were obtained from a boy under three years old who had a stem cell transplant for SCID, so the T cells may come from the graft donor. Each CDR3 is given with its conserved first and last residue. Not every row has a clone size; where given, it reads once, few, many or a size class.

CDR3 protein: CSASGLSSYEQYF
J gene: TRBJ2-7
CDR3 length: 13
clone size: many
V gene: TRBV20-1

CDR3 protein: CASNRVPGNTIYF
J gene: TRBJ1-3
CDR3 length: 13
clone size: few
V gene: TRBV9

CDR3 protein: CASSKKGGNEQFF
J gene: TRBJ2-1
CDR3 length: 13
clone size: many
V gene: TRBV5-1

CDR3 protein: CASSYLAGSLQETQYF
J gene: TRBJ2-5
CDR3 length: 16
clone size: few
V gene: TRBV12-3/TRBV12-4

CDR3 protein: CASSLGTRQYF
J gene: TRBJ2-7
CDR3 length: 11
clone size: .
V gene: TRBV12-3/TRBV12-4

CDR3 protein: CASSQVRGRTDTQYF
J gene: TRBJ2-3
CDR3 length: 15
clone size: many
V gene: TRBV4-3

CDR3 protein: CATSRDGRDHPMNTEAFF
J gene: TRBJ1-1
CDR3 length: 18
clone size: .
V gene: TRBV15

CDR3 protein: CASRKQGTGYEQYF
J gene: TRBJ2-7
CDR3 length: 14
clone size: few
V gene: TRBV12-3/TRBV12-4

CDR3 protein: CASSQGWDRGQETQYF
J gene: TRBJ2-5
CDR3 length: 16
clone size: .
V gene: TRBV4-3

CDR3 protein: CAWTRDIHGYTF
J gene: TRBJ1-2
CDR3 length: 12
clone size: .
V gene: TRBV30

CDR3 protein: CASSLVGEAKETQYF
J gene: TRBJ2-5
CDR3 length: 15
clone size: .
V gene: TRBV7-8

CDR3 protein: CASSRSKTDTQYF
J gene: TRBJ2-3
CDR3 length: 13
clone size: few
V gene: TRBV5-1

CDR3 protein: CASSSGGQRYGYTF
J gene: TRBJ1-2
CDR3 length: 14
clone size: .
V gene: TRBV2

CDR3 protein: CASSSRGGASYEQYF
J gene: TRBJ2-7
CDR3 length: 15
clone size: .
V gene: TRBV12-3/TRBV12-4

CDR3 protein: CASSMRVPFDEQFF
J gene: TRBJ2-1
CDR3 length: 14
clone size: few
V gene: TRBV19

CDR3 protein: CASSPPQGNGYTF
J gene: TRBJ1-2
CDR3 length: 13
clone size: few
V gene: TRBV6-1

CDR3 protein: CASTEEGNQPQHF
J gene: TRBJ1-5
CDR3 length: 13
clone size: few
V gene: TRBV7-2

CDR3 protein: CASTLMTDFTDTQYF
J gene: TRBJ2-3
CDR3 length: 15
clone size: .
V gene: TRBV5-1

CDR3 protein: CASSRASSGNTIYF
J gene: TRBJ1-3
CDR3 length: 14
clone size: .
V gene: TRBV12-3/TRBV12-4

CDR3 protein: CASSESGRAQPQHF
J gene: TRBJ1-5
CDR3 length: 14
clone size: .
V gene: TRBV10-2

CDR3 protein: CSAPYHLGLEAFF
J gene: TRBJ1-1
CDR3 length: 13
clone size: .
V gene: TRBV20-1

CDR3 protein: CASSRTVSSYNSPLHF
J gene: TRBJ1-6
CDR3 length: 16
clone size: few
V gene: TRBV27

CDR3 protein: CASRRTSGGGTGELFF
J gene: TRBJ2-2
CDR3 length: 16
clone size: few
V gene: TRBV4-1

CDR3 protein: CSVRPNNTEAFF
J gene: TRBJ1-1
CDR3 length: 12
clone size: few
V gene: TRBV29-1

CDR3 protein: CASRYKGLAGLYEQFF
J gene: TRBJ2-1
CDR3 length: 16
clone size: few
V gene: TRBV6-5

CDR3 protein: CATSSTRQGTLNTEAFF
J gene: TRBJ1-1
CDR3 length: 17
clone size: .
V gene: TRBV15

CDR3 protein: CASSESTGTSMFTRETQYF
J gene: TRBJ2-5
CDR3 length: 19
clone size: .
V gene: TRBV10-1

CDR3 protein: CASSSTRGKTGELFF
J gene: TRBJ2-2
CDR3 length: 15
clone size: few
V gene: TRBV5-1

CDR3 protein: CSARLLVRRNEQFF
J gene: TRBJ2-1
CDR3 length: 14
clone size: many
V gene: TRBV20-1

CDR3 protein: CASSPGQGALGQPQHF
J gene: TRBJ1-5
CDR3 length: 16
clone size: few
V gene: TRBV5-1

CDR3 protein: CASNRGIGEKLFF
J gene: TRBJ1-4
CDR3 length: 13
clone size: once
V gene: TRBV6-6

CDR3 protein: CSASFAGTYEQYF
J gene: TRBJ2-7
CDR3 length: 13
clone size: few
V gene: TRBV20-1

CDR3 protein: CATSRDPGATNEKLFF
J gene: TRBJ1-4
CDR3 length: 16
clone size: .
V gene: TRBV15

CDR3 protein: CSASVPWLSGNTIYF
J gene: TRBJ1-3
CDR3 length: 15
clone size: few
V gene: TRBV20-1

CDR3 protein: CASGAGHTGEAFF
J gene: TRBJ1-1
CDR3 length: 13
clone size: many
V gene: TRBV7-3

CDR3 protein: CASSLMGGTGNTGELFF
J gene: TRBJ2-2
CDR3 length: 17
clone size: .
V gene: TRBV4-1

CDR3 protein: CATSDFRWSGTDTQYF
J gene: TRBJ2-3
CDR3 length: 16
clone size: few
V gene: TRBV24-1